What follows are 8 T cell receptor beta chains derived from one specimen sequenced in a study of blood T cell repertoires in COVID-19. Clones were sequenced by immunoSEQ multiplex PCR, and TCRdb holds only the in-frame ones, with some missing. The sample includes more than 100,000 clones, less than 85% of them seen just once. The sample was peripheral blood. These receptors all stem from a human donor with acute or convalescent COVID-19. The donor label of this sample is uncertain.

This chain's CDR3 is CASALKWTGSNTDTQYF. CDR3 sequence (DNA): TGTGCCAGCGCCCTCAAGTGGACAGGGTCTAACACAGATACGCAGTATTTT. This chain connects TRBV21-1 to TRBJ2-3; TRBD1 is the table's D call and was not checked against the DNA. TRBV21-1 is a pseudogene. CDR3 length: 17 amino acids.

In this sample, this clone turned up a few times. The chain uses TRBV3-1 (or the pseudogene TRBV3-2) and TRBJ1-3; D unclear. Trimming pared 5 bases from V and 0 bases from J, leaving 14 bases between. In germline, CDR1 is LGHDT, CDR2 YNNKEL (reference sequence). This CDR3 has 16 residues. For the CDR3, the DNA is TGTGCCAGCAGCTACGGACTTTCGGCCTCTGGAAACACCATATATTTT. As protein: CASSYGLSASGNTIYF.

This clone was seen a few times. The V and J genes are TRBV7-2 and TRBJ2-1; D may be TRBD2 (5 bases). The V end was cut by 1 base, the J end by 2 bases, with 9 bases between. CDR1 and CDR2 (germline): SGHTA, FQGNSA. CDR3 length equals 15 residues. The CDR3 is CASSLEPGTYNEQFF. In DNA form, the CDR3 reads TGTGCCAGCAGCTTAGAGCCGGGGACCTACAATGAGCAGTTCTTC.

This clone appeared once. The rearrangement links TRBV6-5 to TRBJ2-7, with a weak D call TRBD2 (6 bases). The CDR3 is made up of 13 amino acids. Germline CDR1 reads MNHEY; CDR2 reads SVGAGI. Trimming took off 7 bases at V and 4 bases at J, with 14 bases between the two ends. The CDR3 spells CASTSRREYEQYF. CDR3 in DNA: TGTGCCAGCACCTCTAGGAGGGAATACGAGCAGTACTTC.

This chain connects TRBV4-1 to TRBJ1-5; D might be TRBD1 (5 bases). The CDR3 loop spans 16 amino acids. V dropped 11 bases and J dropped 5 bases, with 25 bases sitting between them. In germline, CDR1 is MGHRA, CDR2 YSYEKL. CDR3 bases: TGCGCCTCCAGTTCACAGCCCCAACAGGCCCATCAGCCCCAGCATTTT. This translates into CASSSQPQQAHQPQHF.

The rearrangement links TRBV29-1 to TRBJ2-2, with 7 nucleotides matching TRBD2. V gave up 7 bases and J gave up 0 bases; unmatched junction bases: 5. Germline V CDR1 and CDR2: SQVTM, ANQGSEA. This CDR3 has 14 amino acids. CDR3 DNA: TGCAGCGGAAGAGCGGGGACGAACACCGGGGAGCTGTTTTTT. The encoded protein is CSGRAGTNTGELFF.

In its sample, this clone was seen many times. The rearrangement uses TRBV20-1 and TRBJ1-5; TRBD1 matches at 7 bases. V lost 7 bases to trimming and J lost 6 bases; unmatched junction nucleotides: 9. This CDR3 has 13 amino acids. Germline CDR1 reads DFQATT; CDR2 reads SNEGSKA (reference sequence). The CDR3 sequence is CSVSSGGAQPQHF. For the CDR3, the DNA is TGCAGTGTTAGTTCAGGGGGTGCTCAGCCCCAGCATTTT.

The chain couples TRBV5-6 to TRBJ1-1; weak D call: TRBD1 (6 bases). V was shortened by 3 bases and J by 1 base, with 10 bases between the two germline ends. The CDR3 loop spans 14 amino acids. Germline values: CDR1 SGHDT, CDR2 YYEEEE. The CDR3 protein is CASSSGHWNTEAFF. The CDR3, as DNA: TGTGCCAGCAGCTCGGGACATTGGAACACTGAAGCTTTCTTT.